This is a list of T cell receptor beta chains from one sample in a study of blood T cells in healthy people across ages. In TCRdb, the 5' RACE reads were re-called with MiXCR into one record per CDR3 protein. The sample includes 600,000 to 900,000 distinct CDR3 sequences, 25% to 30% seen only once; the top ten take less than 3.5%. A further study also used this sample, focusing on T cells of mothers and their children.

The sample was blood. These receptors were taken from a boy between 10 and 17 years old in good health. The CDR3 runs from the conserved cysteine through the conserved F or W. Each record gives: D gene, V gene, J gene, CDR3 length, clone size, CDR3 protein, CDR3 DNA. The D gene is left open where the match is weak. Only some rows state a clone size, as once, few, many or a class for expanded clones.

D: NA; V: TRBV9; J: TRBJ2-5; length: 15; size: few; CDR3: CASSVGPGRQETQYF; DNA: TGTGCCAGCAGCGTAGGTCCGGGGCGCCAAGAGACCCAGTACTTC
D: TRBD2; V: TRBV29-1; J: TRBJ2-1; length: 10; size: many; CDR3: CSVPSGEQFF; DNA: TGCAGCGTTCCTAGCGGTGAGCAGTTCTTC
D: TRBD1; V: TRBV20-1; J: TRBJ2-5; length: 13; size: few; CDR3: CSAGGQLQETQYF; DNA: TGCAGTGCTGGGGGACAGCTCCAAGAGACCCAGTACTTC
D: TRBD1; V: TRBV12-3/TRBV12-4; J: TRBJ1-1; length: 17; size: few; CDR3: CASSFSGTGVMNTEAFF; DNA: TGTGCCAGCAGTTTTTCAGGGACAGGGGTCATGAACACTGAAGCTTTCTTT
D: TRBD2; V: TRBV9; J: TRBJ2-3; length: 19; size: few; CDR3: CASSVAPGGHVFSTDTQYF; DNA: TGTGCCAGCAGCGTAGCCCCGGGGGGGCATGTTTTCTCAACAGATACGCAGTATTTT
D: NA; V: TRBV9; J: TRBJ2-7; length: 13; size: NA; CDR3: CASLQGGGYEQYF; DNA: TGTGCCAGCCTCCAAGGAGGGGGCTACGAGCAGTACTTC
D: NA; V: TRBV5-1; J: TRBJ2-5; length: 14; size: NA; CDR3: CASTLRRGPETQYF; DNA: TGCGCCAGCACCCTAAGGAGAGGGCCAGAGACCCAGTACTTC
D: NA; V: TRBV12-5; J: TRBJ2-4; length: 20; size: NA; CDR3: CASGALLAPKHSVLQSIQYF; DNA: NA
D: TRBD1; V: TRBV20-1; J: TRBJ1-2; length: 13; size: NA; CDR3: CSAGINRGFGYTF; DNA: TGCAGTGCTGGTATTAACAGGGGATTTGGCTACACCTTC
D: NA; V: TRBV10-3; J: TRBJ2-3; length: 13; size: NA; CDR3: CAITQGVGDTQYF; DNA: TGTGCCATCACCCAGGGTGTTGGAGATACGCAGTATTTT
D: NA; V: TRBV10-3; J: TRBJ2-5; length: 14; size: NA; CDR3: CAIREGGQGETQYF; DNA: TGTGCCATCAGGGAGGGGGGCCAGGGAGAGACCCAGTACTTC
D: NA; V: TRBV5-6; J: TRBJ2-7; length: 12; size: few; CDR3: CASSHPQAEQYF; DNA: TGTGCCAGCAGCCACCCCCAGGCAGAGCAGTACTTC
D: NA; V: TRBV11-2; J: TRBJ1-2; length: 17; size: NA; CDR3: CASSLDLAGARGYGYTF; DNA: TGTGCCAGCAGCTTAGATCTGGCGGGGGCGCGCGGCTATGGCTACACCTTC
D: TRBD2; V: TRBV12-3/TRBV12-4; J: TRBJ2-7; length: 15; size: many; CDR3: CASSRLAGGPYEQYF; DNA: TGTGCCAGCAGCCGACTAGCGGGGGGCCCCTACGAGCAGTACTTC
D: NA; V: TRBV10-3; J: TRBJ1-3; length: 13; size: many; CDR3: CATNQGTGNTIYF; DNA: TGTGCCACGAACCAGGGAACTGGAAACACCATATATTTT
D: NA; V: TRBV27; J: TRBJ2-1; length: 12; size: NA; CDR3: CASSLAGYEQFF; DNA: TGTGCCAGCAGTTTAGCGGGATATGAGCAGTTCTTC
D: TRBD1; V: TRBV12-3/TRBV12-4; J: TRBJ1-1; length: 15; size: NA; CDR3: CASRRNRGRDTEAFF; DNA: TGTGCCAGCAGACGAAACAGGGGGCGGGACACTGAAGCTTTCTTT